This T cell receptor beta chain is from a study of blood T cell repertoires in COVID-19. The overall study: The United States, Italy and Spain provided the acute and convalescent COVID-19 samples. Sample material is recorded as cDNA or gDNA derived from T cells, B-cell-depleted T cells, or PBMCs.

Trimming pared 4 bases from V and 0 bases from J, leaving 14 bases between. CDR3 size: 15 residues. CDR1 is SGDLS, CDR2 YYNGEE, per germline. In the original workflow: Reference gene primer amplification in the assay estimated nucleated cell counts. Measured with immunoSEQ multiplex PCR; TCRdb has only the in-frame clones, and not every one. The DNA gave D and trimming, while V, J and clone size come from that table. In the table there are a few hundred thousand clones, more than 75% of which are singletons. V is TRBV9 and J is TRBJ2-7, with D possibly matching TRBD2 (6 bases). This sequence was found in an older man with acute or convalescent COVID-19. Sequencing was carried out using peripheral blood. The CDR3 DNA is TGTGCCAGCAGCTGGTCTAGCGAGAGCTCCTACGAGCAGTACTTC. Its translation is CASSWSSESSYEQYF.